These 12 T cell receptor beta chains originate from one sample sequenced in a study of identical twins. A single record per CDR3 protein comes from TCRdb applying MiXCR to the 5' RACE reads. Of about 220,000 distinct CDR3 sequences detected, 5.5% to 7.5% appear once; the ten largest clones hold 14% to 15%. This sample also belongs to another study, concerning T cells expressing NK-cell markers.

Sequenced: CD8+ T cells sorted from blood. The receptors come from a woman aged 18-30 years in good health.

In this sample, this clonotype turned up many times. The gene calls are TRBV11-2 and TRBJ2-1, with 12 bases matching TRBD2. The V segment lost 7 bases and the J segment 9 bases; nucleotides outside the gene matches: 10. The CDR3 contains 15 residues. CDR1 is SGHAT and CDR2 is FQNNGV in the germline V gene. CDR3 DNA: TGTGCCAGCACGGGGACGACTAGCGGGAGAGGTGAGCAGTTCTTC. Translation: CASTGTTSGRGEQFF. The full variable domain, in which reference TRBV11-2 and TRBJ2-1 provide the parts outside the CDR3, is EAGVAQSPRYKIIEKRQSVAFWCNPISGHATLYWYQQILGQGPKLLIQFQNNGVVDDSQLPKDRFSAERLKGVDSTLKIQPAKLEDSAVYLCASTGTTSGRGEQFFGPGTRLTVL.

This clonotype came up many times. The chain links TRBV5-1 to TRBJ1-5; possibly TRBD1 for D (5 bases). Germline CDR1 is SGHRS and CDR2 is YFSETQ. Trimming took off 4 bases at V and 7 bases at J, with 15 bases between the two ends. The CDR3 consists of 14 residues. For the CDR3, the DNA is TGCGCCAGCAGCCTGTTTTCTGGGGGGCAGCCCCAGCATTTT. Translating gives CASSLFSGGQPQHF.

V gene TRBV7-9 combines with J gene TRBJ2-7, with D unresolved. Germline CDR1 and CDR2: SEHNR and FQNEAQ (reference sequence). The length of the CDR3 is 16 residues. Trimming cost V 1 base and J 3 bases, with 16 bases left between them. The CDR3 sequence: CASSLVFTLQDYEQYF. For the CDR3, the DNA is TGTGCCAGCAGCTTAGTGTTTACGCTTCAAGACTACGAGCAGTACTTC. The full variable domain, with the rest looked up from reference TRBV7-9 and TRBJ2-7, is DTGVSQNPRHKITKRGQNVTFRCDPISEHNRLYWYRQTLGQGPEFLTYFQNEAQLEKSRLLSDRFSAERPKGSFSTLEIQRTEQGDSAMYLCASSLVFTLQDYEQYFGPGTRLTVT.

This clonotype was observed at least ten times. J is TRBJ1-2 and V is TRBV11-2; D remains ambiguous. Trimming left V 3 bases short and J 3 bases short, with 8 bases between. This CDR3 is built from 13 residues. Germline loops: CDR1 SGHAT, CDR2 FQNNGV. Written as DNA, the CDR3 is TGTGCCAGCAGCTTTACCAGTTACTATGGCTACACCTTC. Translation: CASSFTSYYGYTF. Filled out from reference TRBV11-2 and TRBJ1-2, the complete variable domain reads EAGVAQSPRYKIIEKRQSVAFWCNPISGHATLYWYQQILGQGPKLLIQFQNNGVVDDSQLPKDRFSAERLKGVDSTLKIQPAKLEDSAVYLCASSFTSYYGYTFGSGTRLTVV.

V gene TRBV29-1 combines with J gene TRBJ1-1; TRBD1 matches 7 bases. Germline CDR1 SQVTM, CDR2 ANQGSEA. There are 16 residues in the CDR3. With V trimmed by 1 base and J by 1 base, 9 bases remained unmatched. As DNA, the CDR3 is TGCAGCGTTGAAGTGGGCTTAGGACAGGCGAACACTGAAGCTTTCTTT. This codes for CSVEVGLGQANTEAFF.

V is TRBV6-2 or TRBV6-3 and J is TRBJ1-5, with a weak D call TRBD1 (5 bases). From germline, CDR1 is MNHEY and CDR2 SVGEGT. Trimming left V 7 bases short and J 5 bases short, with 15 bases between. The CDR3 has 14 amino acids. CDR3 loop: CASTSGGVDQPQHF. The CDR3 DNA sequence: TGTGCCAGCACCTCGGGAGGGGTCGATCAGCCCCAGCATTTT.

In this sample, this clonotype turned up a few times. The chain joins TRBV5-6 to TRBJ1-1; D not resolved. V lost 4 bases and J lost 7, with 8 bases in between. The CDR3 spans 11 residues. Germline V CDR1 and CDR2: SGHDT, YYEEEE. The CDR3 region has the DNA TGTGCCAGCAGCAGGGATTTTGAAGCTTTCTTT. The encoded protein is CASSRDFEAFF.

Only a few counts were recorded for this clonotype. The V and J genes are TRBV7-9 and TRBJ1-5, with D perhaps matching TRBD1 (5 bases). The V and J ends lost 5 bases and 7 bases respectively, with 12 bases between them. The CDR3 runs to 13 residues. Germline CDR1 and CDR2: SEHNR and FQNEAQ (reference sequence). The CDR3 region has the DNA TGTGCCAGCAGCACGGAGGGGTCGCAGCCCCAGCATTTT. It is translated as CASSTEGSQPQHF.

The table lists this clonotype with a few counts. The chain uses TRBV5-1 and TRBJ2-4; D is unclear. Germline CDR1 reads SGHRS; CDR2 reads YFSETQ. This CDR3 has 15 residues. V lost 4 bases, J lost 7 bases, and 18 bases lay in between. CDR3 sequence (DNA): TGCGCCAGCAGCCCAGATCGACGGCTGGGTAACATTCAGTACTTC. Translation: CASSPDRRLGNIQYF.

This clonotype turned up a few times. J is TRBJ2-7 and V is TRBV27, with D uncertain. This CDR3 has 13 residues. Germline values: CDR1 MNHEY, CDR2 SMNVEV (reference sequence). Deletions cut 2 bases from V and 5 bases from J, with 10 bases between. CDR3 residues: CASSLKGLDEQYF. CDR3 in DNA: TGTGCCAGCAGTTTAAAAGGGCTGGACGAGCAGTACTTC.

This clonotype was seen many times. The CDR3 DNA sequence: TGTGCCAGCAGTGGCAGCCAGGGGCGAGCTTTCTTT. It translates to CASSGSQGRAFF. V gene TRBV12-3 or TRBV12-4 combines with J gene TRBJ1-1, with D tentatively TRBD1 (6 bases). V shed 5 bases and J shed 10 bases, with 14 bases lying between them. This CDR3 has 12 residues.

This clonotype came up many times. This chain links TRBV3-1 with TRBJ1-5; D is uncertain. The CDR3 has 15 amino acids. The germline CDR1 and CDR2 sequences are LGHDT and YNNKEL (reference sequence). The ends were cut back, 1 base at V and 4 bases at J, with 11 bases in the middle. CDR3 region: CASSQGPGQNQPQHF. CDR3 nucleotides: TGTGCCAGCAGCCAAGGGCCAGGCCAAAATCAGCCCCAGCATTTT.